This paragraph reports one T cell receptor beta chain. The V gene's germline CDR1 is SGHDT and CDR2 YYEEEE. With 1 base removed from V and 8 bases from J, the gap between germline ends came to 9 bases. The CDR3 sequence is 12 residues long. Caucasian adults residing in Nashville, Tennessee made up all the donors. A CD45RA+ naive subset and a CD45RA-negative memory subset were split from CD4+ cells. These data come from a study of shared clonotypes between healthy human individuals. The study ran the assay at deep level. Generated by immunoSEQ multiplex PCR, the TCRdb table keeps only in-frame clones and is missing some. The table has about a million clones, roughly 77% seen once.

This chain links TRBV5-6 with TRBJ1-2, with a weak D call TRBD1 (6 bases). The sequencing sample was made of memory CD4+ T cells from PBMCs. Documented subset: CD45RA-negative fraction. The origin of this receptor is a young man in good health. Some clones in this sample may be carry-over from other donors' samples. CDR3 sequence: CASSLTGIGYTF. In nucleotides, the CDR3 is TGTGCCAGCAGCTTGACAGGGATCGGCTACACCTTC.